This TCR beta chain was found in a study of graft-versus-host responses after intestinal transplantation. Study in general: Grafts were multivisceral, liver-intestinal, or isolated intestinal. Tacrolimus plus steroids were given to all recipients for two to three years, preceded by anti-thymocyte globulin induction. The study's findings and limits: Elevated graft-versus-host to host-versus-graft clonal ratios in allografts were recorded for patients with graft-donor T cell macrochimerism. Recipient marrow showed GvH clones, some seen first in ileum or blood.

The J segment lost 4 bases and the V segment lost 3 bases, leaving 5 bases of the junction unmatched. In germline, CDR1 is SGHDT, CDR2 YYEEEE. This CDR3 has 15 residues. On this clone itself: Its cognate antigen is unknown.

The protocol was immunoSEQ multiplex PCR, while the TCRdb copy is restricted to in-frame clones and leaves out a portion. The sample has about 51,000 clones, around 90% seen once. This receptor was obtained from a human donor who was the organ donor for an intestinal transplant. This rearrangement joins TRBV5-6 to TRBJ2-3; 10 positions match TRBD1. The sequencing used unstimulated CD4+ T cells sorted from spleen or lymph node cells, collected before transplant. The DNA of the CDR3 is TGTGCCAGCAGCTCTCCGGGACAGGGGCCAGATACGCAGTATTTT. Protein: CASSSPGQGPDTQYF.